This TCR beta chain was recovered during a study of blood T cell repertoires in COVID-19. Study overall: Sources were T cells, B-cell-depleted T cells, or PBMCs; the material itself was cDNA or gDNA.

Losses at the gene ends were 3 bases for V and 8 bases for J; bases not matched to a gene: 12. CDR1 is MNHEY, CDR2 SMNVEV, per germline (reference sequence). The CDR3 has 15 amino acids. Data came from immunoSEQ multiplex PCR; TCRdb stores just in-frame clones and leaves some out. The data contain around 79,000 clones, about 87% of them singletons. This chain links TRBV27 with TRBJ1-2, with 7 bases aligning to TRBD1. The sequence was obtained from a human donor in a cohort sampled during active COVID-19. Material for sequencing was peripheral blood. The CDR3 region is CASSLDRQGLGGYTF. Here the CDR3 DNA reads TGTGCCAGCAGTTTGGACCGACAGGGTTTAGGGGGCTACACCTTC.